This T cell receptor beta chain is from a study of blood T cells in healthy people across ages. It was with a sample-barcoded 5' primer and a J-beta primer mix that a second PCR of roughly 7 to 11 cycles was run. One entry per CDR3 protein, called by TCRdb with MiXCR from the 5' RACE reads. The sample lists about 970,000 distinct CDR3 sequences; just over 50% were seen once. Sequencing was carried out using blood. This sequence was found in a woman aged 60 to 75 in good health.

The CDR3 region is CASSEEVESAQYF. CDR3 bases: TGTGCCAGCAGTGAAGAGGTAGAATCAGCTCAGTACTTC. The V and J genes are TRBV2 and TRBJ2-4; D gene unclear. V lost 1 base, J lost 12 bases, and 13 bases lay in between. Germline CDR1 reads SNHLY; CDR2 reads FYNNEI. The CDR3 contains 13 residues. The full variable domain, in which reference TRBV2 and TRBJ2-4 provide the parts outside the CDR3, is EPEVTQTPSHQVTQMGQEVILRCVPISNHLYFYWYRQILGQKVEFLVSFYNNEISEKSEIFDDQFSVERPDGSNFTLKIRSTKLEDSAMYFCASSEEVESAQYFGAGTRLSVL.